Listed below are T cell receptor beta chains from one sample, sequenced in a study of beta chain features in type 1 diabetes. Produced via immunoSEQ multiplex PCR; TCRdb's table is partial and in-frame only. The sample consists of 150,000 to 200,000 clones, approximately 7.8% of them appearing once. Specimen: central memory CD4+ T cells from blood. The receptors shown here come from a woman aged 35 to 49 with type 1 diabetes. CDR3s include the opening cysteine and the closing phenylalanine or tryptophan. The order of the fields is D gene, clone size, V gene, J gene, CDR3 protein, CDR3 DNA. D genes are given only for firm matches. Clone size is given for some rows only: seen once, a few or many times, or a class if the clone is expanded.

>.|few|TRBV6-7|TRBJ1-2
CASSYSSGWAFGYTF
TGTGCCAGCAGTTACTCATCGGGGTGGGCTTTCGGCTACACCTTC
>.|.|TRBV7-2|TRBJ2-2
CASSLVRQNTGELFF
TGTGCCAGCAGCTTAGTCAGACAGAACACCGGGGAGCTGTTTTTT
>.|few|TRBV28|TRBJ2-1
CATGSSVQFF
TGTGCCACCGGCTCTAGCGTTCAGTTCTTC
>TRBD2|.|TRBV7-3|TRBJ2-1
CASSWGLAGGGNEQFF
TGTGCCAGCAGCTGGGGACTAGCGGGAGGGGGGAATGAGCAGTTCTTC
>.|.|TRBV2|TRBJ1-5
CASGLSRINQPQHF
TGTGCCAGTGGACTGTCGAGGATCAATCAGCCCCAGCATTTT
>TRBD1|.|TRBV27|TRBJ2-1
CAINGQGSSEQFF
TGTGCCATAAATGGACAGGGATCAAGTGAGCAGTTCTTC
>TRBD1|few|TRBV6-6|TRBJ1-6
CASSYRDSHSPLHF
TGTGCCAGCAGTTACCGGGACAGTCATTCACCCCTCCACTTT
>.|.|TRBV28|TRBJ2-5
CASSEVSETQYF
TGTGCCAGCAGTGAGGTTTCGGAGACCCAGTACTTC
>TRBD1|.|TRBV5-1|TRBJ2-1
CASSATGKFISEQFF
TGCGCCAGCAGCGCGACAGGGAAGTTTATTAGTGAGCAGTTCTTC
>.|.|TRBV4-3|TRBJ2-7
CASSLGEAGASYEQYF
TGCGCCAGCAGCCTAGGGGAAGCAGGGGCCTCCTACGAGCAGTACTTC
>TRBD1|many|TRBV7-2|TRBJ2-7
CASSQETGYGSEQYF
TGTGCCAGCAGTCAGGAGACAGGGTACGGAAGCGAGCAGTACTTC